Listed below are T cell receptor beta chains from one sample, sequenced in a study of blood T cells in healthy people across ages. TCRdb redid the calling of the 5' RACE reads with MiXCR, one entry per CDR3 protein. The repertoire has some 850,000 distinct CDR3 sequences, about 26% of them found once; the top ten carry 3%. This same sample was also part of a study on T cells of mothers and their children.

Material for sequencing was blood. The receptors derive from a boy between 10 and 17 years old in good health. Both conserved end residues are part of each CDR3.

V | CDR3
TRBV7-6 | CASSLEAREYEQYF
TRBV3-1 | CASSQDSLRSYTF
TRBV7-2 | CASSPGFPGNIQYF
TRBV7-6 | CASSFGQNPYNEQFF
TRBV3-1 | CASSQTGSSYNSPLHF
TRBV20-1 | CCARGGEAGYEQYF
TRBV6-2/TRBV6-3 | CASSYKWNTEAFF
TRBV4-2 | CASSQEFPESNYGYTF
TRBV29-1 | CSVGSGDGYTF
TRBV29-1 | CSVEGDREHPYGYAF
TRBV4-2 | CASSQDQGPYEQYF
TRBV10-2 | CASSVGWRAFF
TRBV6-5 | CASSYGGGGTEAFF
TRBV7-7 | CASSHGTAETQYF
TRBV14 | CASSQHPGNTIYF
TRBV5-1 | CASSLGLAPSRETQYF
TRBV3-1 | CASSHSGPVNTGELFF
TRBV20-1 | CSASTRSGRSKYF
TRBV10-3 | CAISDRTGGSIQYF
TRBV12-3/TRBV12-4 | CASSLAGQTSQIF
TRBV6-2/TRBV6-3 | CASSRGRVSGYTF
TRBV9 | CASSVAGTGGPEAFF
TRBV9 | CASSKETGADTQYF